This is a list of T cell receptor beta chains from one sample in a study of cytomegalovirus exposure and HLA in healthy donors. The repertoire was sequenced with immunoSEQ multiplex PCR; TCRdb's copy has only in-frame clones and lacks some. The sample carries about 230,000 clones, around 78% recorded once. Sequenced: PBMCs. These receptors were obtained from a boy between 10 and 17 years old in good health and CMV-seronegative. Both conserved end residues are part of each CDR3. A D gene is named only where the DNA matches it firmly. A row's size may be missing; if present it is once, few, many or a size class.

J	size	D	V	DNA	CDR3
TRBJ1-6	.	.	TRBV27	TGTGCCAGCAGACCCCAGGGAAACAGGGTTCTCAATTCACCCCTCCACTTT	CASRPQGNRVLNSPLHF
TRBJ2-7	few	.	TRBV6-1	TGTGCCAGCGCAGACAGGCCCCTCTCCTACGAGCAGTACTTC	CASADRPLSYEQYF
TRBJ1-5	.	.	TRBV7-6	TGTGCCAGCAGTCCAACCCCGCAGGGGTATAGCAATCAGCCCCAGCATTTT	CASSPTPQGYSNQPQHF
TRBJ2-1	.	.	TRBV9	TGTGCCAGCAGCGTAGGATTAGCGTCGAGCTCCTACAATGAGCAGTTCTTC	CASSVGLASSSYNEQFF
TRBJ1-2	.	.	TRBV4-2	TGTGCCAGCAGCCAAGAAACGGGGAGCAGTGAGGCTAACTATGGCTACACCTTC	CASSQETGSSEANYGYTF
TRBJ2-1	.	.	TRBV27	TGTGCCAGCAGTTTTCTGGCTAGCTTCCTGGGCAATGAGCAGTTCTTC	CASSFLASFLGNEQFF
TRBJ1-1	.	.	TRBV15	TGTGCCACCAGCAGACCCGGGGGGAACACTGAAGCTTTCTTT	CATSRPGGNTEAFF
TRBJ1-2	.	.	TRBV6-1	TGTGCCAGCAGTGCACTGGATAACGGACAGCACACCTTC	CASSALDNGQHTF
TRBJ2-1	.	TRBD1	TRBV2	TGTGCCAGCAGACTCACCGGGACAGCCTCCTACAATGAGCAGTTCTTC	CASRLTGTASYNEQFF
TRBJ1-1	.	TRBD1	TRBV28	TGTGCCAGCAACCTGAGGACAGGAAAGAACACTGAAGCTTTCTTT	CASNLRTGKNTEAFF
TRBJ1-1	.	.	TRBV30	TGTGCCTGGAGTCATCAGGGGTGGTACACTGAAGCTTTCTTT	CAWSHQGWYTEAFF
TRBJ2-5	.	TRBD2	TRBV4-2	TGTGCCAGCAGCCCACTAGCGGGAGGAGAGACCCAGTACTTC	CASSPLAGGETQYF
TRBJ1-4	.	.	TRBV5-1	TGCGCCAGCAGCTCATCTTCAGGAACTAATGAAAAACTGTTTTTT	CASSSSSGTNEKLFF
TRBJ2-4	.	.	TRBV30	TGTGCCTGGGAGAAAGGGTTGAAGGGGGACATTCAGTACTTC	CAWEKGLKGDIQYF
TRBJ2-2	.	TRBD2	TRBV7-9	TGTGCCAGCAGGGGACTAGCGGGCTCCACCGGGGAGCTGTTTTTT	CASRGLAGSTGELFF
TRBJ2-7	once	TRBD2	TRBV4-2	TGTGCCAGCAGCCAAGAAGGACTAGTAAGCGAGCAGTACTTC	CASSQEGLVSEQYF
TRBJ2-7	.	.	TRBV6-5	TGTGCCAGCAGCAGAGCGACAGAAGGGTACGAGCAGTACTTC	CASSRATEGYEQYF
TRBJ1-2	few	.	TRBV5-1	TGCGCCAGCAGCTTGGTTTCCAAGACTTGGGGCTACACCTTC	CASSLVSKTWGYTF
TRBJ2-1	.	.	TRBV30	TGTGCCTGGATTAGGGGGGACAGTTGGGACTACAATGAGCAGTTCTTC	CAWIRGDSWDYNEQFF
TRBJ1-4	.	TRBD1	TRBV7-8	TGTGCCAGCACCTCGGACAGGGGGCGAGGCGCTATGGATGAAAAACTGTTTTTT	CASTSDRGRGAMDEKLFF
TRBJ1-1	.	TRBD1	TRBV5-1	TGCGCCAGCAGCACGGGGACAGGGGGCACTGAAGCTTTCTTT	CASSTGTGGTEAFF
TRBJ1-1	.	.	TRBV2	TGTGCCAGCAGTGAAAACAGGTTGGACACTGAAGCTTTCTTT	CASSENRLDTEAFF
TRBJ2-7	.	TRBD1	TRBV27	TGTGCCAGCAGTTTACTAGGGGACAGGGCCTACGAGCAGTACTTC	CASSLLGDRAYEQYF
TRBJ1-2	few	.	TRBV6-1	TGTGCCAGCAGTCAGGCTTTCCATACCACCTATGGCTACACCTTC	CASSQAFHTTYGYTF
TRBJ2-1	.	.	TRBV7-3	TGTGCCAGCAGCTTAGGGCTACCCGGCAATGAGCAGTTCTTC	CASSLGLPGNEQFF
TRBJ1-2	.	TRBD1	TRBV29-1	TGCAGCGTTGTAGGGACAGGGGCCCTCTGGGGCTACACCTTC	CSVVGTGALWGYTF
TRBJ2-1	.	.	TRBV4-1	TGCGCCAGCAGCCAAGTCACAACTAGGATCCATGAGCAGTTCTTC	CASSQVTTRIHEQFF
TRBJ2-5	.	TRBD2	TRBV5-1	TGCGCCGGCAGCTTGGAGACTAGCGGGATGAAGACCCAGTACTTC	CAGSLETSGMKTQYF
TRBJ2-1	.	TRBD2	TRBV7-8	TGTGCCAGCAGCTTCGCGGGGGGCCACAATGAGCAGTTCTTC	CASSFAGGHNEQFF
TRBJ2-5	.	TRBD2	TRBV5-4	TGTGCCAGCAGCCTCCGACTAGCGGGGGATGGGACCCAGTACTTC	CASSLRLAGDGTQYF
TRBJ2-1	.	.	TRBV6-4	TGTGCCAGCAGTGCGGTAGCGGCCCCGGGCAATGAGCAGTTCTTC	CASSAVAAPGNEQFF
TRBJ1-1	.	.	TRBV6-5	TGTGCCAGCGCGTCAGTCCGAACGGGCACTGAAGCTTTCTTT	CASASVRTGTEAFF
TRBJ1-2	.	.	TRBV19	TGTGCCAGTAGCCCTCTGAGCGGGTCTGGCTACACCTTC	CASSPLSGSGYTF
TRBJ2-7	few	TRBD2	TRBV6-5	TGTGCCAGCAGTTACTCCCTTAGCGGGAGGTGGGAGCAGTACTTC	CASSYSLSGRWEQYF
TRBJ2-5	once	.	TRBV6-1	TGTGCCAGCAGCCCCGTTAGGGGGTTGGAAGAGACCCAGTACTTC	CASSPVRGLEETQYF
TRBJ2-7	.	.	TRBV27	TGTGCCAGCAGTTCGTCCGATGCCGACAGGTACGAGCAGTACTTC	CASSSSDADRYEQYF
TRBJ2-7	once	.	TRBV5-1	TGCGCCAGCAGCAAAAAAATTCCCACCGGGTCCCCCTACGAGCAGTACTTC	CASSKKIPTGSPYEQYF
TRBJ2-3	.	TRBD1	TRBV27	TGTGCCAGCAGTTTTTCTCGGACAGGGTTTCAAGATACGCAGTATTTT	CASSFSRTGFQDTQYF
TRBJ2-1	once	.	TRBV4-2	TGTGCCAGCAGCCAAGAATATTTTACTCGCTCCTACAATGAGCAGTTCTTC	CASSQEYFTRSYNEQFF
TRBJ2-5	.	.	TRBV2	TGTGCCACCTTCCGGGACACCCAAGAGACCCAGTACTTC	CATFRDTQETQYF
TRBJ1-1	.	.	TRBV5-1	TGCGCCAGCAGCTTGGGAGCACCAGAAGCTTTCTTT	CASSLGAPEAFF